Described below is a single TCR beta chain sequence and its context. Its target antigen remains unknown. The record has no base qualities; no much larger clone is one base away. This record belongs to a study of T cell changes during pregnancy in multiple sclerosis (dated by TCRdb to the late 2010s). Background for the entire study: The study examined how the T cell repertoire changed over the course of pregnancy in women with multiple sclerosis.

The library came from the immunoSEQ multiplex PCR assay. The table was pulled from immuneACCESS by TCRdb, which kept in-frame rearrangements only. Such tables lose some clones; where checked, under half of the loss comes from unresolved V genes, and the rest has no known cause. This sample is represented by about 61,000 clones; 70% to 90% of them were singletons. The top ten constitute approximately 1% of the sample. After removal of 7 bases from V and 0 bases from J, the junction retains 2 bases not matched to a gene. As encoded in the germline V gene (reference sequence), CDR1 is GTSNPN while CDR2 is SVGIG. The CDR3 goes from the cysteine to the phenylalanine over 13 residues. The DNA shown is the 39-base CDR3, in frame from base 1.

The rearranged segments are TRBV30 and TRBJ1-4; the junction holds 7 bases that match TRBD1. The TCR comes from a female donor in good health, enrolled as a control in a pregnancy study. The material was peripheral blood, obtained in the first trimester of pregnancy. The CDR3 reads as follows: CALDRATNEKLFF. The nucleotides are TGTGCCTTAGACAGGGCAACTAATGAAAAACTGTTTTTT.